This T cell receptor beta chain was captured by sequencing in a study of control samples from healthy donors and cancer patients. Assay: immunoSEQ multiplex PCR; the TCRdb copy retains only in-frame clones and omits some. The table lists tens of thousands of clones, roughly 93% of them singletons, with over 1% in the top ten. Losses at the gene ends were 2 bases for V and 11 bases for J; bases not matched to a gene: 17. Germline V lookup: CDR1 ENHRY, CDR2 SYGVKD. This CDR3 is 17 amino acids long. This clonotype originated in a woman in her forties with lung cancer. Source material: PBMCs. The chain has TRBV10-3 and TRBJ2-3; 9 bases fit TRBD2. CDR3 loop: CAISEAVMGLAEPEQYF. The CDR3 DNA reads TGTGCCATCAGTGAGGCGGTAATGGGACTAGCAGAACCTGAGCAGTATTTT.